Following are 10 T cell receptor beta chains from one sample sequenced in a study of PD-1 blockade in classical Hodgkin lymphoma. Every patient relapsed after autologous stem cell transplantation, and brentuximab vedotin exposure varied. Produced via immunoSEQ multiplex PCR; TCRdb's table is partial and in-frame only. The sample has 43,000 or so clones, roughly 86% seen once. Sample: peripheral blood mononuclear cells (PBMCs), taken at baseline. The receptors were sampled from a human donor with classical Hodgkin lymphoma.

A few counts support this clone. V gene TRBV7-2 combines with J gene TRBJ1-6; 8 bases match TRBD1. Germline V gene data show CDR1 as SGHTA and CDR2 as FQGNSA. This CDR3 is built from 15 residues. J was trimmed by 7 bases and V by 3 bases; bases with no gene match: 5. CDR3 protein: CASSFAGGGNSPLHF. The CDR3 region has the DNA TGTGCCAGCAGCTTTGCAGGGGGCGGGAATTCACCCCTCCACTTT. The full variable domain, rest sourced from reference TRBV7-2 and TRBJ1-6, is GAGVSQSPSNKVTEKGKDVELRCDPISGHTALYWYRQSLGQGLEFLIYFQGNSAPDKSGLPSDRFSAERTGGSVSTLTIQRTQQEDSAVYLCASSFAGGGNSPLHFGNGTRLTVT.

The chain has TRBV7-2 and TRBJ1-2; 9 positions agree with TRBD1. CDR1 is SGHTA, CDR2 FQGNSA, per germline. This CDR3 contains 17 residues. Losses at the gene ends were 4 bases for V and 3 bases for J; bases not matched to a gene: 12. CDR3 DNA: TGTGCCAGCAGCTCACGCCCGGGGGACAGGGCTGACTATGGCTACACCTTC. Its translation: CASSSRPGDRADYGYTF. Variable domain in full (rest from reference TRBV7-2 and TRBJ1-2): GAGVSQSPSNKVTEKGKDVELRCDPISGHTALYWYRQSLGQGLEFLIYFQGNSAPDKSGLPSDRFSAERTGGSVSTLTIQRTQQEDSAVYLCASSSRPGDRADYGYTFGSGTRLTVV.

This chain joins TRBV20-1 and TRBJ2-7; no clear D. With 5 bases removed from V and 4 bases from J, the gap between germline ends came to 6 bases. CDR1 is DFQATT and CDR2 is SNEGSKA in the germline V gene (reference sequence). This CDR3 spans 10 amino acids. CDR3 DNA: TGCAGTGCTTTTCAGTACGAGCAGTACTTC. Translation: CSAFQYEQYF.

The rearrangement joins TRBV6-5 to TRBJ1-1; perhaps TRBD1 as D (6 bases). In germline, CDR1 is MNHEY, CDR2 SVGAGI. Trimming took 2 bases from V and 5 from J, leaving 18 bases between them. The CDR3 runs to 16 residues. Here the CDR3 DNA reads TGTGCCAGCAGTTACGATCCCACAGGGTTCGGGACTGAAGCTTTCTTT. Translated: CASSYDPTGFGTEAFF.

The chain links TRBV11-2 to TRBJ2-2; 7 bases match TRBD1. This CDR3 region has 14 residues. Losses at the gene ends were 1 base for V and 6 bases for J; bases not matched to a gene: 2. Germline CDR1 is SGHAT and CDR2 is FQNNGV. CDR3 nucleotides: TGTGCCAGCAGCTTAGGACAGGGTTCCGGGGAGCTGTTTTTT. Its protein product is CASSLGQGSGELFF. The full variable domain, rest sourced from reference TRBV11-2 and TRBJ2-2, is EAGVAQSPRYKIIEKRQSVAFWCNPISGHATLYWYQQILGQGPKLLIQFQNNGVVDDSQLPKDRFSAERLKGVDSTLKIQPAKLEDSAVYLCASSLGQGSGELFFGEGSRLTVL.

This clone has only one observation. The V call is TRBV6-1, the J call TRBJ1-2; D may be TRBD1 (6 bases). From germline, CDR1 is MNHNS and CDR2 SASEGT. This CDR3 is 15 amino acids long. With 1 base removed from V and 2 bases from J, the gap between germline ends came to 11 bases. This chain's CDR3 is CASSEGAGENYGYTF. The DNA for the CDR3 is TGTGCCAGCAGTGAAGGGGCAGGGGAAAACTATGGCTACACCTTC.

The chain combines TRBV18 with TRBJ2-1; the D gene is possibly TRBD2 (5 bases). V gave up 0 bases and J gave up 2 bases, with 8 bases separating them. Germline CDR1 and CDR2: KGHSH and LQKENI. The CDR3 totals 15 residues. Here the CDR3 reads CASSPPTSTYNEQFF. The CDR3 DNA sequence: TGTGCCAGCTCACCACCAACTAGTACCTACAATGAGCAGTTCTTC.

The J gene is TRBJ1-3, the V gene TRBV2; TRBD1 matches 7 bases. V shed 6 bases and J 0 bases; nucleotides not matched to a gene: 2. This CDR3 has 14 amino acids. CDR1 is SNHLY, CDR2 FYNNEI, per germline. As DNA, the CDR3 is TGTGCCAGCAGGGGACAGACCTCTGGAAACACCATATATTTT. Translation: CASRGQTSGNTIYF.

This sequence joins TRBV6-5 and TRBJ2-7; D uncertain. The V end was cut by 1 base, the J end by 0 bases, with 10 bases between. Germline V gene data show CDR1 as MNHEY and CDR2 as SVGAGI. The CDR3 length is 15 residues. The CDR3 spells CASSYFLGGSYEQYF. CDR3 in DNA: TGTGCCAGCAGTTACTTTTTAGGCGGCTCCTACGAGCAGTACTTC.

This sequence joins TRBV4-1 and TRBJ1-1; D is unclear. This CDR3 is built from 14 residues. The germline CDR1 and CDR2 sequences are MGHRA and YSYEKL. The ends were cut back, 8 bases at V and 2 bases at J, with 15 bases in the middle. In nucleotides, the CDR3 is TGCGCCAGCGGTGGACCTCTAAAAAACACTGAAGCTTTCTTT. Amino acids: CASGGPLKNTEAFF.